These 8 T cell receptor beta chains were all obtained from the same sample, sequenced in a study of somatic mutations in cytotoxic T cells in rheumatoid arthritis. Measured with immunoSEQ multiplex PCR; TCRdb has only the in-frame clones, and not every one. The sample records some 14,000 clones, around 77% being singletons. The sample taken for sequencing was CD8+ T cells sorted from blood. Every receptor here comes from an adult with rheumatoid arthritis.

This clone ranks as medium-sized. The chain recombines TRBV28 with TRBJ2-3; 12 positions match TRBD2. CDR1 MDHEN and CDR2 SYDVKM come from the germline V gene. Germline trimming cut 6 bases from V and 4 bases from J; bases unmatched to any gene: 8. The CDR3 consists of 16 residues. In nucleotides, the CDR3 is TGTGCCAGCAGGCTAACTAGCGGGGGGCGTTCAGATACGCAGTATTTT. Amino acids: CASRLTSGGRSDTQYF. Looking up the rest from reference TRBV28 and TRBJ2-3 gives the full variable domain: DVKVTQSSRYLVKRTGEKVFLECVQDMDHENMFWYRQDPGLGLRLIYFSYDVKMKEKGDIPEGYSVSREKKERFSLILESASTNQTSMYLCASRLTSGGRSDTQYFGPGTRLTVL.

This sequence joins TRBV5-1 and TRBJ1-4; the D gene is possibly TRBD1 (6 bases). Germline CDR1 SGHRS, CDR2 YFSETQ. The CDR3 contains 14 residues. Trimming removed 3 bases from V and 4 bases from J, with 10 bases in between. Written as DNA, the CDR3 is TGCGCCAGCAGCTCAGGACAGCTTAATGAAAAACTGTTTTTT. It codes for CASSSGQLNEKLFF. Full variable domain (remainder filled in from reference TRBV5-1 and TRBJ1-4): KAGVTQTPRYLIKTRGQQVTLSCSPISGHRSVSWYQQTPGQGLQFLFEYFSETQRNKGNFPGRFSGRQFSNSRSEMNVSTLELGDSALYLCASSSGQLNEKLFFGSGTQLSVL.

V is TRBV6-1 and J is TRBJ2-2, with TRBD2 matching over 8 bases. The CDR3 totals 15 residues. The junction had 11 bases not matched to a gene; V was cut back by 8 bases and J by 6 bases. Germline CDR1 reads MNHNS; CDR2 reads SASEGT. CDR3 protein: CASGPGLEVPGELFF. In nucleotides, the CDR3 is TGTGCCAGCGGACCGGGACTAGAAGTACCCGGGGAGCTGTTTTTT.

This rearrangement joins TRBV6-1 to TRBJ1-1; D remains ambiguous. CDR3 length: 18 residues. Per germline, CDR1 MNHNS and CDR2 SASEGT. Trimming removed 2 bases from V and 1 base from J, with 20 bases in between. Here the CDR3 reads CASSEYSPEARPNTEAFF. Written as DNA, the CDR3 is TGTGCCAGCAGTGAATACAGCCCGGAGGCCCGGCCGAACACTGAAGCTTTCTTT.

The V call is TRBV2, the J call TRBJ2-3, with D possibly being TRBD1 (5 bases). The germline gives CDR1 SNHLY, CDR2 FYNNEI. Trimming removed 2 bases at V and 0 bases at J, with 6 bases between. The CDR3 runs 14 residues. The DNA of the CDR3 is TGTGCCAGCAGTGAATGGGGCAGCACAGATACGCAGTATTTT. Residues: CASSEWGSTDTQYF.

The chain employs TRBV11-2 and TRBJ1-1; D not certain. The CDR3 sequence is 13 residues long. V lost 0 bases and J 8 bases, leaving 10 bases between the germline ends. CDR1 and CDR2 (germline): SGHAT, FQNNGV. The CDR3 region has the DNA TGTGCCAGCAGCTTAGATGGCGGGGTAGAAGCTTTCTTT. It codes for CASSLDGGVEAFF. Looking up the rest from reference TRBV11-2 and TRBJ1-1 gives the full variable domain: EAGVAQSPRYKIIEKRQSVAFWCNPISGHATLYWYQQILGQGPKLLIQFQNNGVVDDSQLPKDRFSAERLKGVDSTLKIQPAKLEDSAVYLCASSLDGGVEAFFGQGTRLTVV.

The gene calls are TRBV5-4 and TRBJ2-2, with 10 bases matching TRBD1. Trimming removed 0 bases from V and 6 bases from J; junction bases left unmatched: 2. CDR1 SGHNT and CDR2 YYREEE come from the germline V gene (reference sequence). The CDR3 consists of 15 residues. CDR3 sequence (DNA): TGTGCCAGCAGCTTGGCGGGACAGGGGCCCGGGGAGCTGTTTTTT. Its protein is CASSLAGQGPGELFF.

This rearrangement joins TRBV4-1 to TRBJ2-7; 7 bases agree with TRBD1. CDR1 is MGHRA and CDR2 is YSYEKL in the germline V gene. Germline trimming cut 1 base from V and 3 bases from J; bases unmatched to any gene: 3. The CDR3 spans 14 residues. The CDR3 DNA sequence: TGCGCCAGCAGCCAAGTACAGGGGTACTACGAGCAGTACGTC. Amino acid sequence: CASSQVQGYYEQYV.